The present T cell receptor (beta chain) was sequenced within a study of blood T cell repertoires in COVID-19. About the study: Donors in the United States, Italy and Spain gave samples during acute or convalescent COVID-19. PBMCs, B-cell-depleted T cells, or T cells provided the cDNA or gDNA that made up the material.

Clones were sequenced by immunoSEQ multiplex PCR, and TCRdb holds only the in-frame ones, with some missing. The sample consists of fewer than 350,000 clones, roughly 87% of them appearing once. CDR1 and CDR2 from the germline V gene are SQVTM and ANQGSEA. The length of the CDR3 is 15 residues. Trimming took 4 bases from V and 2 from J, leaving 12 bases between them. Seattle enrolled patients during active infection and tracked them longitudinally. The clonotype was recovered from a man aged 25-40 years with COVID-19, enrolled during active disease. This chain connects TRBV29-1 to TRBJ2-6; unclear D gene. Sequences were obtained from peripheral blood. This chain's CDR3 is CSVVMPGPGANVLTF. CDR3 coding DNA: TGCAGCGTTGTAATGCCGGGTCCTGGGGCCAACGTCCTGACTTTC.